This T cell receptor beta chain was documented in a study of blood T cell repertoires in COVID-19. Study context: Italy, Spain and the United States were the sources of the convalescent and acute COVID-19 samples. PBMCs, B-cell-depleted T cells, or T cells provided the cDNA or gDNA that made up the material.

Original processing notes: Reference gene primer amplification gave estimated nucleated cell counts. Clones were sequenced by immunoSEQ multiplex PCR, and TCRdb holds only the in-frame ones, with some missing. V, J and clone size reflect that table, while D and trimming were determined from the DNA. Of fewer than 85,000 clones listed, around 90% were seen once; the top ten hold about 4.6%. Germline V gives CDR1 MGHRA, CDR2 YSYEKL. V trimming: 4 bases; J trimming: 5 bases; junction bases outside the gene matches: 10. This CDR3 is built from 15 residues. What was sequenced was peripheral blood. The clonotype was recovered from a human donor in a cohort sampled during active COVID-19. The chain has TRBV4-1 and TRBJ2-5, with TRBD1 matching over 7 bases. CDR3 DNA sequence: TGCGCCAGCAGCCGAGTAGACAGGGATAGGGAGACCCAGTACTTC. The encoded protein is CASSRVDRDRETQYF.